Listed below are T cell receptor beta chains from one sample, sequenced in a study of regulatory T cells in long-lasting Graves disease. TCRdb fed the multiplex PCR reads into MiXCR, producing one record per CDR3 protein. The table records under 450,000 distinct CDR3 sequences, less than 25% of them present only once. The sample here was peripheral blood mononuclear cells (PBMCs), taken when the disease was refractory, from a patient treated with antithyroid drugs. These receptors were obtained from a female donor with Graves disease. Each CDR3 is given with its conserved first and last residue. Fields, in order: V gene, clone size, CDR3 length, J gene, D gene, CDR3 DNA, CDR3 protein. The D gene is left open where the match is weak. Clone size is not always given. Where it is, it says once, few, many or a class for expanded clones.

>TRBV2|many|14|TRBJ2-7|-
TGTGCCAGCAGTGAGAGCCGACTAGTCTACGAGCAGTACTTC
CASSESRLVYEQYF
>TRBV12-5|many|17|TRBJ1-1|-
TGTGCTAGTGGTCCGTATCTAGGGCCCCTCGTAGGAGCTGAAGCTTTCTTT
CASGPYLGPLVGAEAFF
>TRBV6-1|-|14|TRBJ2-7|-
TGTGCCAGCACTTTGGGGTTACTATCCTACGAGCAGTACTTC
CASTLGLLSYEQYF
>TRBV28|many|16|TRBJ2-5|-
TGTGCCAGCAGACTCGAGGGGGTGCTAGGCGGGGAGACCCAGTACTTC
CASRLEGVLGGETQYF
>TRBV6-2/TRBV6-3|many|13|TRBJ1-1|-
TGTGCCAGCAGTTACGATCGAAGCGCTGAAGCTTTCTTT
CASSYDRSAEAFF
>TRBV7-2|-|17|TRBJ2-7|TRBD2
TGTGCCAGCAGCTTCGGTAGCGGGAGGGCCTCGCTACGCGAGCAGTACTTC
CASSFGSGRASLREQYF
>TRBV5-6|-|12|TRBJ2-7|-
TGTGCCAGCAGCTTTTATGGTTACGAGCAGTACTTC
CASSFYGYEQYF
>TRBV28|once|14|TRBJ1-5|TRBD1
TGTGCCAGCACCCTTGTACAGGGGGACCAGCCCCAGCATTTT
CASTLVQGDQPQHF
>TRBV7-8|many|16|TRBJ2-5|-
TGTGCCAGCAGCTTAGAGAGCGGGTGGCTCAAAGAGACCCAGTACTTC
CASSLESGWLKETQYF
>TRBV6-1|few|15|TRBJ1-5|TRBD1
TGTGCCAGCAGAGCCGGGACAGGGGAAGGTCAGCCCCAGCATTTT
CASRAGTGEGQPQHF
>TRBV12-3/TRBV12-4|many|17|TRBJ1-1|-
TGTGCCAGCAGGCCCATAACTACGAGGCTCGTGAACACTGAAGCTTTCTTT
CASRPITTRLVNTEAFF
>TRBV27|-|15|TRBJ2-2|TRBD1
TGTGCCAGCAGTTTAGCGCGGACAGGGGCCGGGGAGCTGTTTTTT
CASSLARTGAGELFF
>TRBV5-1|-|15|TRBJ2-5|-
TGCGCCAGCAGCCAACCTTGGAGGGAGCGGGAGACCCAGTACTTC
CASSQPWRERETQYF
>TRBV4-1|-|16|TRBJ2-2|-
TGCGCCAGCAGCCCTGGACGAAACGCGAACACCGGGGAGCTGTTTTTT
CASSPGRNANTGELFF
>TRBV2|-|15|TRBJ2-7|TRBD1
TGTGCCAGCAGTGAGGGCCACAGGGGCACGTACGAGCAGTACTTC
CASSEGHRGTYEQYF
>TRBV15|many|15|TRBJ2-7|TRBD2
TGTGCCACCAGCAGGGGGACTAGAACCCTCCCCGAGCAGTACTTC
CATSRGTRTLPEQYF
>TRBV2|few|14|TRBJ2-7|-
TGTGCCAGCAGTGGACCGACGAGCTCCTACGAGCAGTACTTC
CASSGPTSSYEQYF
>TRBV11-2|many|14|TRBJ1-1|TRBD1
TGTGCCAGCACCCGGGCAGGGGGCAACACTGAAGCTTTCTTT
CASTRAGGNTEAFF
>TRBV7-6|few|19|TRBJ2-5|TRBD2
TGTGCCAGCAGCAAAGTAGGGGGACTAGCGGGGACCGAAGGTGGGACCCAGTACTTC
CASSKVGGLAGTEGGTQYF
>TRBV5-1|-|15|TRBJ2-7|-
TGCGCCAGCAGCTTGAGCGGTATCCAAGCCTACGAGCAGTACTTC
CASSLSGIQAYEQYF
>TRBV20-1|few|14|TRBJ1-1|-
TGCAGTGCTAGAGTGGACCCGCTGAACACTGAAGCTTTCTTT
CSARVDPLNTEAFF
>TRBV6-2/TRBV6-3|many|14|TRBJ1-5|-
TGTGCCAGCAGTTGGGCAGGGGCCAATCAGCCCCAGCATTTT
CASSWAGANQPQHF
>TRBV2|many|14|TRBJ1-4|-
TGTGCCAGCAGTGAGGTCGGAACTAATGAAAAACTGTTTTTT
CASSEVGTNEKLFF
>TRBV5-8|many|15|TRBJ1-5|-
TGTGCCAGCAGCTTGGCACAGGGTTACACTACGCCCCAGCATTTT
CASSLAQGYTTPQHF
>TRBV29-1|many|16|TRBJ1-2|-
TGCAGCGTTCCCGACATCAGGGTCAGTGGAGAATATGGCTACACCTTC
CSVPDIRVSGEYGYTF
>TRBV20-1|-|16|TRBJ2-7|TRBD2
TGCAGTGCTAGACCCCTAGCGGGAGGGCCCACCTACGAGCAGTACTTC
CSARPLAGGPTYEQYF
>TRBV15|many|13|TRBJ2-7|-
TGTGCCACCAGCAGAGACACCTACTACGAGCAGTACTTC
CATSRDTYYEQYF
>TRBV19|few|15|TRBJ1-2|-
TGTGCCAGTAGTATTCGGCAGGCGACTAACTATGGCTACACCTTC
CASSIRQATNYGYTF
>TRBV7-9|few|15|TRBJ1-6|TRBD1
TGTGCCAGCAGCTCCCAGGGACAGTATAATTCACCCCTCCACTTT
CASSSQGQYNSPLHF
>TRBV2|-|14|TRBJ1-1|-
TGTGCCAGCAGGCCATGGGGAGTAAACACTGAAGCTTTCTTT
CASRPWGVNTEAFF
>TRBV27|-|15|TRBJ2-3|TRBD2
TGTGCCAGCAGTGGGGGGACTAGTCGCACAGATACGCAGTATTTT
CASSGGTSRTDTQYF
>TRBV20-1|few|16|TRBJ1-1|-
TGCAGTGCTAGAGATGAGGTGGGGGCGCCACTTTCCGAAGCTTTCTTT
CSARDEVGAPLSEAFF
>TRBV3-1|few|17|TRBJ2-1|-
TGTGCCAGCAGCCAAGATTCGCGTTCCGACTCCTACAATGAGCAGTTCTTC
CASSQDSRSDSYNEQFF
>TRBV20-1|many|13|TRBJ2-7|-
TGCAGTGCCATGACGGACCCTTCCTACGAGCAGTACTTC
CSAMTDPSYEQYF
>TRBV20-1|few|15|TRBJ2-7|TRBD1
TGCAGTGCCTGGACCGCGGGACAGGGGTTCACCGAGCAGTACTTC
CSAWTAGQGFTEQYF
>TRBV7-6|-|16|TRBJ2-1|TRBD2
TGTGCCAGCAGCTCTTTACTCGCGGGAGGATACAATGAGCAGTTCTTC
CASSSLLAGGYNEQFF
>TRBV20-1|few|12|TRBJ2-7|-
TGCAGTGCTGGCGACCAAGCCTACGAGCAGTACTTC
CSAGDQAYEQYF
>TRBV30|-|15|TRBJ2-1|-
TGTGCCTGGAGTGTCATCCCCCTAGTCTACAATGAGCAGTTCTTC
CAWSVIPLVYNEQFF
>TRBV3-1|-|16|TRBJ2-3|TRBD1
TGTGCCAGCAGCCAAGGCGGACAGGGTCGCACAGATACGCAGTATTTT
CASSQGGQGRTDTQYF
>TRBV6-5|-|15|TRBJ2-7|-
TGTGCCAGCAGTTACCTTCCTAGCGAGTTGGGCGAGCAGTACTTC
CASSYLPSELGEQYF
>TRBV9|-|16|TRBJ2-5|TRBD2
TGTGCCAGCAGCGTAGGACTAGCGGGAGGGCAAGAGACCCAGTACTTC
CASSVGLAGGQETQYF
>TRBV6-5|many|15|TRBJ2-7|TRBD2
TGTGCCAGCAGTTACTCAGGGACTAGCGGGAACGAGCAGTACTTC
CASSYSGTSGNEQYF
>TRBV24-1|-|16|TRBJ2-1|TRBD1
TGTGCCACCAGTGAAGAAACGGGGACAGCCGACAATGAGCAGTTCTTC
CATSEETGTADNEQFF